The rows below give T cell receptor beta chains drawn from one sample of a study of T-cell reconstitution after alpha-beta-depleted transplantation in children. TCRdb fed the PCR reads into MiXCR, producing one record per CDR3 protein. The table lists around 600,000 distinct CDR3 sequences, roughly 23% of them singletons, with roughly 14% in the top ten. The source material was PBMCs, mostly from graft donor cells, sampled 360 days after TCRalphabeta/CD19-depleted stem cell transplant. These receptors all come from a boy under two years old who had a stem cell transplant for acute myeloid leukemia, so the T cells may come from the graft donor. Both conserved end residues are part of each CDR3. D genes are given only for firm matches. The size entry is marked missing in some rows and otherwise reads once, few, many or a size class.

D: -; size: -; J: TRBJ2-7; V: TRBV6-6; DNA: TGTGCCAGCAGCCTTATCAATTACGAGCAGTACTTC; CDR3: CASSLINYEQYF
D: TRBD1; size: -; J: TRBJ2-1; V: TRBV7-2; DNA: TGTGCCAGCAGCCTCAGGACAGGGGACTACAATGAGCAGTTCTTC; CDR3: CASSLRTGDYNEQFF
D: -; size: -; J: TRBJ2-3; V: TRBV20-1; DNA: TGCAGTGCTAGTTCGTCGTTTGGAGTAGGCTTGCCACCTAGCACAGATACGCAGTATTTT; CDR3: CSASSSFGVGLPPSTDTQYF
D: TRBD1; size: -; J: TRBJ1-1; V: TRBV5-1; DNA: TGCGCCAGCAGCTGGGGACAGGGTTTGACTGAAGCTTTCTTT; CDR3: CASSWGQGLTEAFF
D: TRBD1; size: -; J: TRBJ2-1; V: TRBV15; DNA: TGTGCCACCAGCAGGGCGGACAGGGGGCCGTACAATGAGCAGTTCTTC; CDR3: CATSRADRGPYNEQFF
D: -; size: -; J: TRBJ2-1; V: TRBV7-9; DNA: TGTGCCAGCAGCTTTGACGGGGGTGTGTTCAATGAGCAGTTCTTC; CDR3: CASSFDGGVFNEQFF
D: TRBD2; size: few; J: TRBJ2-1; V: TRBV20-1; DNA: TGCAGTGCTAGAGATGAGCGGGGGGGATATGAGCAGTTCTTC; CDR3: CSARDERGGYEQFF
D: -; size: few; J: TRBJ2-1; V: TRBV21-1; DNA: TGTGCCAGCAGCGGGGGTGTTTCCAATGAGCAGTTCTTC; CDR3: CASSGGVSNEQFF
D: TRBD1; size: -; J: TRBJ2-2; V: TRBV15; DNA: TGTGCCACCAGCAGAGATTACAGGGGGACCAACACCGGGGAGCTGTTTTTT; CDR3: CATSRDYRGTNTGELFF
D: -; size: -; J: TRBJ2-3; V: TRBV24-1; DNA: TGTGCCACGTCCGGGGGCACAGATACGCAGTATTTT; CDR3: CATSGGTDTQYF
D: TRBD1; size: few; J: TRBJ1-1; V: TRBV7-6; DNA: TGTGCCAGCAGCTTAAAGACAGGGGGCGTAGGACACACTGAAGCTTTCTTT; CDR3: CASSLKTGGVGHTEAFF
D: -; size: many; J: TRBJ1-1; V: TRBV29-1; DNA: TGCAGCGTTGAAGGGTTCCACAGGGACACTGAAGCTTTCTTT; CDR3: CSVEGFHRDTEAFF
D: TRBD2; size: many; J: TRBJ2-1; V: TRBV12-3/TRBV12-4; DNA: TGTGCCAGCACCCAGCCCCAGGGACTAGCTAATGAGCAGTTCTTC; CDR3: CASTQPQGLANEQFF
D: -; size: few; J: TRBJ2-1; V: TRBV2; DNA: TGTGCCACCAACCGCGGACTCCACCGCTACAATGAGCAGTTCTTC; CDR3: CATNRGLHRYNEQFF
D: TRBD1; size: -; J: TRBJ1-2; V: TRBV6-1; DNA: TGTGCCAGCAGTGGACCGGGACAGAGGGGTTATAACTATGGCTACACCTTC; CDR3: CASSGPGQRGYNYGYTF
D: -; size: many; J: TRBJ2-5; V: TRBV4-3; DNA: TGCGCCAGCAGCCAAAGGGATGGCAGGCAAGAGACCCAGTACTTC; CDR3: CASSQRDGRQETQYF
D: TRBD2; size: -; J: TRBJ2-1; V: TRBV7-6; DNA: TGTGCCAGCAGCTACGGACTAGCGGGGGGCGAGCAGTTCTTC; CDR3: CASSYGLAGGEQFF
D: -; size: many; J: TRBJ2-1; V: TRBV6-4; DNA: TGTGCCAGCGCGACTATCCCCCCCTGGACCACCTGGGGAAACAATGAGCAGTTCTTC; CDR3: CASATIPPWTTWGNNEQFF
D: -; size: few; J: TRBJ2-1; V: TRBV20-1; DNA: TGCAGTGCTAGAGATCCCCGCCTGGCCCTCCCCGGCGATGAGCAGTTCTTC; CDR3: CSARDPRLALPGDEQFF
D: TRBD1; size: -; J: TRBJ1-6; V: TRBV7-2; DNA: TGTGCCAGCAGCTTATCGACAGGGGTAAATTCACCCCTCCACTTT; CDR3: CASSLSTGVNSPLHF
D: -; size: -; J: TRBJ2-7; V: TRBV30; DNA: TGTGCCTGGAGTGTGACAGTAGACGAGCAGTACTTC; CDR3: CAWSVTVDEQYF
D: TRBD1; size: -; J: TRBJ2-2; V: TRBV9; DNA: TGTGCCAGCAGCGACAGGGACAGGAACACCGGGGAGCTGTTTTTT; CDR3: CASSDRDRNTGELFF
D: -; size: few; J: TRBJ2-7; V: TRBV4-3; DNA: TGCGCCAGCAGCCGGACAGTTAAAACAGCCACCTACGAGCAGTACTTC; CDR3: CASSRTVKTATYEQYF
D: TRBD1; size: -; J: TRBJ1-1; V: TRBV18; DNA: TGTGCCAGCTCACCTTCGACAGGGCACACTGAAGCTTTCTTT; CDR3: CASSPSTGHTEAFF
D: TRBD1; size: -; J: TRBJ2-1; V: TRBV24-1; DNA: TGTGCCACCAGTGACCAAATGACAGGGAACCATGGGCAGTTCTTC; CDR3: CATSDQMTGNHGQFF
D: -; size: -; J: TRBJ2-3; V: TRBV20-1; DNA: TGCAGTGCTAGAGCTTCGGGACTTACAGATACGCAGTATTTT; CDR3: CSARASGLTDTQYF
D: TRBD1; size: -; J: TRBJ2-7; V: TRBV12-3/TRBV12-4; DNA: TGTGCCAGCAGTTTAGAACAGGGGCTTCACGAGCAGTACTTC; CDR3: CASSLEQGLHEQYF
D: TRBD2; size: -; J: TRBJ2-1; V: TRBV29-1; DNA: TGCAGCGTTTGGGTAGAGCGGGGGGCCTACAATGAGCAGTTCTTC; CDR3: CSVWVERGAYNEQFF
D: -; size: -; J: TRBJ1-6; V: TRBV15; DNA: TGTGCCACCAAGGACGGGGCCAATTCACCCCTCCACTTT; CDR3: CATKDGANSPLHF
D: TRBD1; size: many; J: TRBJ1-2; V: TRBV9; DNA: TGTGCCAGCAGCTTTTCCGGGACAGGGGGCTCTGGCTACACCTTC; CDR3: CASSFSGTGGSGYTF
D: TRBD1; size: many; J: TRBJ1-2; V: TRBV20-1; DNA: TGCAGTGCTACCTCCGACAGGGACCATGGCTACACCTTC; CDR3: CSATSDRDHGYTF
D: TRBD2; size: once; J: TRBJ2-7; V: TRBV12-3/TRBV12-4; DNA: TGTGCCAGCAGCCCGCTAGCGGGGGGTGCCTACGAGCAGTACTTC; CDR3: CASSPLAGGAYEQYF
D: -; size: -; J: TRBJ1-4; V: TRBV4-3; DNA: TGCGCCAGCAGCCAAGAAAGTACGAATACTGAAAAACTGTTTTTT; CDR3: CASSQESTNTEKLFF
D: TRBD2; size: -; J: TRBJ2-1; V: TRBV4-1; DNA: TGCGCCAGCACCCCCCACCCAGCGGGGATCTACAATGAGCAGTTCTTC; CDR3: CASTPHPAGIYNEQFF
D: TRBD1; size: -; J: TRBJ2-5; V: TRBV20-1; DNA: TGCAGTCTTCTGCAGGGGGTTATTGGAGAGACCCAGTACTTC; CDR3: CSLLQGVIGETQYF
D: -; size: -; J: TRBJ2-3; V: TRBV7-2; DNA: TGTGCCAGCAGCTTAAGGGCCCAGACAGATACGCAGTATTTT; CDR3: CASSLRAQTDTQYF
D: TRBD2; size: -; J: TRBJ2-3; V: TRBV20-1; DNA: TGCAGTGCTAGAAGATGGTTGGCTAGCGGATCAGATACGCAGTATTTT; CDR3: CSARRWLASGSDTQYF
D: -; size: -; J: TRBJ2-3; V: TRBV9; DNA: TGTGCCAGCAGCGTAGACGGTGGGCGACTCCCAGATACGCAGTATTTT; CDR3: CASSVDGGRLPDTQYF
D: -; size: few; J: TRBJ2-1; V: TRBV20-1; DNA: TGCAGTGCTAGCCCCTGGGACTCCGCTCACAATGAGCAGTTCTTC; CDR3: CSASPWDSAHNEQFF
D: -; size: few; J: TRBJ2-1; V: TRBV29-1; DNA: TGCAGCGTTGCCGGGGACTCTAGCTCCTACAATGAGCAGTTCTTC; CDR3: CSVAGDSSSYNEQFF
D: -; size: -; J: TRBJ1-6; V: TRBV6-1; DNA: TGTGCCAGCAGTCTTTACCGGGACGGGGGAAGGTCACCCCTCCACTTT; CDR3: CASSLYRDGGRSPLHF
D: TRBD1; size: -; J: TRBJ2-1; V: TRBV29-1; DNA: TGCAGCGTCAGGGAGGCAGGGACAGGGGAGCAGTTCTTC; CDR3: CSVREAGTGEQFF
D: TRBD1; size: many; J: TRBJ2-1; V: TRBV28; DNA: TGTGCCAGCAGTGACCCCAGGGGGCCGGTCAATGAGCAGTTCTTC; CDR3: CASSDPRGPVNEQFF
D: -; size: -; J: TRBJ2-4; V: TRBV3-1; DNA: TGTGCCAGCAGCCAAGATAGGGTGAGCCCCAAAAACATTCAGTACTTC; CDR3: CASSQDRVSPKNIQYF
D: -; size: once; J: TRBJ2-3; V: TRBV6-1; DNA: TGTGCCAGCACCCCCCGGGGGCAGTCCACAGATACGCAGTATTTT; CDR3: CASTPRGQSTDTQYF
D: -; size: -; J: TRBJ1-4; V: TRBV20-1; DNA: TGCAGTGCTAGCAGGCAGGCTAATGAAAAACTGTTTTTT; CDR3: CSASRQANEKLFF
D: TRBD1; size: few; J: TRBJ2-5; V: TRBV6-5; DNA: TGTGCCAGCAGTAACACGGGACAGCAAGAGACCCAGTACTTC; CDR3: CASSNTGQQETQYF
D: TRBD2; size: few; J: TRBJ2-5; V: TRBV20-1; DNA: TGCAGTGCTAGTCGCGGGGGGCCGACAGGAACCCAGTACTTC; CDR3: CSASRGGPTGTQYF
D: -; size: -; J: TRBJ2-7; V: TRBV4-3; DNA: TGCGCCAGCAGCCAATGGGCGGACAGCCCCTACGAGCAGTACTTC; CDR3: CASSQWADSPYEQYF
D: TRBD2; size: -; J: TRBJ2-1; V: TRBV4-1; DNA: TGCGCCAGCAGCCAAGGTCCGAGCGGGGGGCCTTACCGGGATGAGCAGTTCTTC; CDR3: CASSQGPSGGPYRDEQFF
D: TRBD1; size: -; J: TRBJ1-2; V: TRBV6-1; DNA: TGTGCCAGCAGTGAGTGGACAGGGGAGGACTATGGCTACACCTTC; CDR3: CASSEWTGEDYGYTF
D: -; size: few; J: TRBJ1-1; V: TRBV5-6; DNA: TGTGCCAGCAGCCGGACGGGGTCAGCCATGAACACTGAAGCTTTCTTT; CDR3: CASSRTGSAMNTEAFF
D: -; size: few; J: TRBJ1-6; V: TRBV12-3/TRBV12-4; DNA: TGTGCCAGCAGTTTATCAAGCTCCTATAATTCACCCCTCCACTTT; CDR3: CASSLSSSYNSPLHF